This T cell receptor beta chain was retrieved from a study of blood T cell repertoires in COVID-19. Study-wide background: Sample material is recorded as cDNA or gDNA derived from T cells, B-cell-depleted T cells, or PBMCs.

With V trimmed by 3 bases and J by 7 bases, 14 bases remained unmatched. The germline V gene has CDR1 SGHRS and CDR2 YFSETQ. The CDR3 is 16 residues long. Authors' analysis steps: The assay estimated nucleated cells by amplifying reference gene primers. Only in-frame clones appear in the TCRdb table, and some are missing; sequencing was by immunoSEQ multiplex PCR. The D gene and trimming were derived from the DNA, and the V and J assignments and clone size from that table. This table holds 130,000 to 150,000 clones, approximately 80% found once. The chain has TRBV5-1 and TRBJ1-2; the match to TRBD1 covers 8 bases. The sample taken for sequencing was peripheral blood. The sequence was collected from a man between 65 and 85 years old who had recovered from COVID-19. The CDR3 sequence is CASSSSQGVGKGGYTF. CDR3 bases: TGCGCCAGCAGCTCATCACAGGGGGTTGGCAAAGGTGGCTACACCTTC. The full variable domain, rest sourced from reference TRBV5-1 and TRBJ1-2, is KAGVTQTPRYLIKTRGQQVTLSCSPISGHRSVSWYQQTPGQGLQFLFEYFSETQRNKGNFPGRFSGRQFSNSRSEMNVSTLELGDSALYLCASSSSQGVGKGGYTFGSGTRLTVV.